This T cell receptor (beta chain) was identified in a study of technical replicates of blood from several donors. V was trimmed by 1 base and J by 4 bases, leaving 6 bases between them. Germline-derived CDR1 and CDR2 are SGHTA and FQGNSA. CDR3 length: 13 residues. Assay: immunoSEQ multiplex PCR; the TCRdb copy retains only in-frame clones and omits some. This sample yields about 59,000 clones, of which about 93% are seen a single time; approximately 4% belongs to the top ten. This receptor was obtained from a human donor in good health. Some clones in this sample may be carry-over from other donors' samples. Sequencing was done on a sample of PBMCs. The J gene is TRBJ2-3, the V gene TRBV7-2; unclear D gene. This chain's CDR3 is CASSLERSDTQYF. CDR3 DNA: TGTGCCAGCAGCTTAGAACGGTCAGATACGCAGTATTTT.